What follows are 15 T cell receptor beta chains derived from one specimen sequenced in a study of shared clonotypes between healthy human individuals (TCRdb year 2020). Library preparation employed the immunoSEQ multiplex PCR assay. The clones in this table, taken by TCRdb from immuneACCESS, are in-frame only. Not every clone is retained; where verified, under half of the shortfall comes from an unresolved V gene, and the cause of the rest is unknown. The sample table records 500,000 to 650,000 clones; roughly four fifths of these occur just once. The ten top clones hold about 11% of the sample. Input material: PBMCs. Receptor source: a woman between 40 and 55 years old in good health. Some clones in this sample may be carry-over from other donors' samples.

The J gene is TRBJ2-1, the V gene TRBV5-1, with 9 bases identical to TRBD1. The CDR3 spans 15 residues. Germline V CDR1 and CDR2: SGHRS, YFSETQ. The V gene end was trimmed by 4 bases and the J gene end by 9 bases; junction bases not matched to a gene: 11. The CDR3 loop reads CASSGGQGRLSEQFF. CDR3 sequence (DNA): TGCGCCAGCAGCGGCGGACAGGGGAGGCTAAGTGAGCAGTTCTTC.

This clone was seen once. Additional DNA sequences in this sample encode the identical CDR3. This chain connects TRBV5-1 to TRBJ2-5; TRBD1 is a possible D gene (6 bases). Germline V gene lookup returns CDR1 SGHRS and CDR2 YFSETQ. Trimming took 2 bases from V and 2 from J, leaving 7 bases between them. CDR3 length: 13 amino acids. The CDR3 nucleotides read TGCGCCAGCAGCTTACAGGGACAAGAGACCCAGTACTTC. Its protein is CASSLQGQETQYF. Full variable domain (rest looked up from reference TRBV5-1 and TRBJ2-5): KAGVTQTPRYLIKTRGQQVTLSCSPISGHRSVSWYQQTPGQGLQFLFEYFSETQRNKGNFPGRFSGRQFSNSRSEMNVSTLELGDSALYLCASSLQGQETQYFGPGTRLLVL.

The rearrangement joins TRBV4-1 to TRBJ1-5; D gene unclear. V lost 4 bases and J lost 6, with 16 bases in between. The CDR3 extends over 15 amino acids. From germline, CDR1 is MGHRA and CDR2 YSYEKL. The CDR3 DNA is TGCGCCAGCAGCCCCCAGTCGAGGGTGGGTCAGCCCCAGCATTTT. Protein sequence: CASSPQSRVGQPQHF.

This clone has ten or more counts. The gene calls are TRBV18 and TRBJ2-7, with 13 bases aligning to TRBD2. This CDR3 is built from 15 residues. The germline CDR1 and CDR2 sequences are KGHSH and LQKENI. Unmatched junction bases numbered 4, after V lost 3 bases and J lost 5 bases. CDR3 protein: CASSPPTSGRNEQYF. CDR3 DNA: TGTGCCAGCTCACCTCCGACTAGCGGGAGGAACGAGCAGTACTTC.

The chain carries TRBV18 and TRBJ1-2; 8 nucleotides match TRBD1. CDR3 length: 15 residues. The germline V gene has CDR1 KGHSH and CDR2 LQKENI. The junction had 10 bases not matched to a gene; V was cut back by 2 bases and J by 8 bases. CDR3 in amino acids: CASSPGGRGPWGYTF. CDR3 DNA sequence: TGTGCCAGCTCACCAGGGGGCAGGGGGCCCTGGGGCTACACCTTC.

The chain is built from TRBV5-1 and TRBJ1-1; the D gene is possibly TRBD1 (6 bases). The germline V and J ends were trimmed by 4 bases and 5 bases, with 12 bases remaining between them. CDR3 length equals 13 residues. Germline V gene data show CDR1 as SGHRS and CDR2 as YFSETQ. CDR3 residues: CASSRTVETEAFF. The DNA for the CDR3 is TGCGCCAGCAGCCGGACAGTAGAAACTGAAGCTTTCTTT.

This chain joins TRBV5-1 and TRBJ2-1, with 9 bases lining up with TRBD2. V dropped 3 bases and J dropped 5; count of bases not matched to a gene: 9. The CDR3 contains 16 residues. Germline V gives CDR1 SGHRS, CDR2 YFSETQ. In DNA form, the CDR3 reads TGCGCCAGCAGCTACAGACCCGGGACTAGCAACAATGAGCAGTTCTTC. This codes for CASSYRPGTSNNEQFF.

CDR3 protein: CASSDGTGGHNEKLFF. The CDR3 DNA reads TGTGCCAGCAGCGACGGGACAGGGGGCCATAATGAAAAACTGTTTTTT. This chain uses TRBV5-5 with TRBJ1-4, with 12 bases that match TRBD1. V lost 4 bases to trimming and J lost 4 bases; unmatched junction nucleotides: 5. The CDR3 contains 16 residues. Per germline, CDR1 SGHKS and CDR2 YYEKEE (reference sequence). Complete variable domain (other parts from reference TRBV5-5 and TRBJ1-4): DAGVTQSPTHLIKTRGQQVTLRCSPISGHKSVSWYQQVLGQGPQFIFQYYEKEERGRGNFPDRFSARQFPNYSSELNVNALLLGDSALYLCASSDGTGGHNEKLFFGSGTQLSVL.

The chain uses TRBV19 and TRBJ2-2; D possibly matches TRBD1 or TRBD2 (5 bases each). Germline lookup yields CDR1 LNHDA and CDR2 SQIVND (reference sequence). The CDR3 spans 15 residues. Deletions cut 6 bases from V and 4 bases from J, with 15 bases between. The CDR3 DNA is TGTGCCAGTAGGGACCGGGGCCGGGGCACCGGGGAGCTGTTTTTT. Protein sequence: CASRDRGRGTGELFF.

The chain carries TRBV5-1 and TRBJ2-3; 12 nucleotides align to TRBD2. J gave up 5 bases and V 4 bases, and 2 bases lay outside the gene matches. Per the germline V gene, CDR1 is SGHRS and CDR2 is YFSETQ. The CDR3 spans 14 residues. The CDR3 nucleotides read TGCGCCAGCAGCCTAGCGGGAGGGGGAGATACGCAGTATTTT. This gives the protein CASSLAGGGDTQYF.

This chain uses TRBV25-1 with TRBJ2-3; 12 positions agree with TRBD2. V lost 9 bases, J lost 4 bases, and 8 bases stayed unmatched. Germline V CDR1 and CDR2: MGHDK, SYGVNS. The CDR3 is 15 residues long. The CDR3 is CASCSSGRGADTQYF. CDR3 nucleotides: TGTGCCAGTTGCTCTAGCGGGAGGGGCGCAGATACGCAGTATTTT.

The chain is built from TRBV28 and TRBJ2-7; 14 bases line up with TRBD2. This CDR3 is built from 18 residues. Germline trimming cut 3 bases from V and 0 bases from J; bases unmatched to any gene: 7. Germline V lookup: CDR1 MDHEN, CDR2 SYDVKM. CDR3 sequence reads: CASSFRLAGGSYSYEQYF. The DNA for the CDR3 is TGTGCCAGCAGTTTTAGACTAGCGGGAGGGTCATACTCCTACGAGCAGTACTTC.

Details on this clone: A much larger clone sits a single nucleotide away, making a read error possible. The chain carries TRBV25-1 and TRBJ2-7; TRBD1 might be the D (5 bases). In germline, CDR1 is MGHDK, CDR2 SYGVNS. The length of the CDR3 is 15 residues. DNA for the CDR3: TGTGCCAGCAGTGAATGGGGCACCAACTCCTACGGGCAGTACTTC. Protein sequence: CASSEWGTNSYGQYF.

There are a few counts of this clone. The CDR3 loop is CASSQVGRNEKLFF. CDR3 DNA: TGTGCCAGCAGCCAAGTGGGCAGAAATGAAAAACTGTTTTTT. This rearrangement joins TRBV4-2 to TRBJ1-4; D not resolved. The V and J ends lost 1 base and 5 bases respectively, with 8 bases between them. This CDR3 is 14 amino acids long. The germline CDR1 and CDR2 sequences are LGHNA and YNFKEQ.

With regard to this clone: The same CDR3 arises from other DNA sequences in this sample as well. The chain combines TRBV28 with TRBJ2-3; the D is unclear. V lost 3 bases and J 0 bases, leaving 4 bases between the germline ends. CDR3 length: 13 residues. CDR1 and CDR2 from the germline V gene are MDHEN and SYDVKM. CDR3 in amino acids: CASSLYSTDTQYF. In nucleotides, the CDR3 is TGTGCCAGCAGTTTGTATAGCACAGATACGCAGTATTTT.